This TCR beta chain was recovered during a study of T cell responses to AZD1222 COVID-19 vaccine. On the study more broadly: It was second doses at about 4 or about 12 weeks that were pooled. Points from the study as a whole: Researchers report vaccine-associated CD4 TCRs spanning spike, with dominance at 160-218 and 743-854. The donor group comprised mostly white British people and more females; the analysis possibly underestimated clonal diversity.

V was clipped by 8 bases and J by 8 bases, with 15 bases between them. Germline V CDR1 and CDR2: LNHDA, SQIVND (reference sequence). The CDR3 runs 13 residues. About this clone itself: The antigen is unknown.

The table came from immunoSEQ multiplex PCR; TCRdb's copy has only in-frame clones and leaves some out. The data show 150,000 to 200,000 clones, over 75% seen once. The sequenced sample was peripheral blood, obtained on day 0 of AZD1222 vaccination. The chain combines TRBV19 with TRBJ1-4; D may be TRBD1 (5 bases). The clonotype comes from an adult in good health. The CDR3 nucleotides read TGTGCCAGTTGGGACGGACTAGGGGAAAAACTGTTTTTT. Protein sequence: CASWDGLGEKLFF.